A single sample gave rise to the 31 T cell receptor beta chains below, sequenced in a study of shared clonotypes between healthy human individuals. Produced via immunoSEQ multiplex PCR; TCRdb's table is partial and in-frame only. The sample has some 300,000 clones, more than 60% seen once; the top ten hold 8% to 13%. Sequenced material: memory CD4+ T cells sorted from blood. Subset given: CD45RA-negative fraction. The receptors here all came from a man under 40 in good health.

The V and J genes are TRBV5-1 and TRBJ2-1; no definite D call. The CDR3 has 16 residues. Germline values: CDR1 SGHRS, CDR2 YFSETQ. The ends were cut back, 4 bases at V and 0 bases at J, with 14 bases in the middle. CDR3 sequence reads: CASSLTMEHSYNEQFF. The CDR3 DNA is TGCGCCAGCAGCCTTACTATGGAACACTCCTACAATGAGCAGTTCTTC.

This clone was detected a few times. V is TRBV11-3 and J is TRBJ2-7; 8 nucleotides match TRBD1. V was pared by 5 bases and J by 7 bases, with 13 bases of the junction left unmatched. This CDR3 spans 15 amino acids. Per germline, CDR1 SGHNT and CDR2 YENEEA. DNA of the CDR3: TGTGCCAGCAGCCTTTCAGGGGGCGCCCCAATGGAGCAGTACTTC. Its protein product is CASSLSGGAPMEQYF.

The rearrangement links TRBV7-9 to TRBJ1-4; D uncertain. The CDR3 extends over 12 amino acids. V shed 5 bases and J shed 4 bases, with 5 bases lying between them. Germline assignment: CDR1 SEHNR and CDR2 FQNEAQ (reference sequence). CDR3 loop: CASSPSNEKLFF. CDR3 DNA: TGTGCCAGCAGCCCAAGTAATGAAAAACTGTTTTTT.

CDR3 amino acids: CASSLGPMGTGELFF. The CDR3 DNA sequence: TGTGCCAGCAGTTTGGGACCAATGGGCACCGGGGAGCTGTTTTTT. V usage is TRBV6-6 and J usage is TRBJ2-2; D may be TRBD1 or TRBD2 (5 bases each). The germline V gene has CDR1 MNHNY and CDR2 SVGAGI (reference sequence). This CDR3 comprises 15 residues. V dropped 4 bases and J dropped 4 bases, with 13 bases sitting between them.

The chain has TRBV18 and TRBJ2-7, with TRBD2 as a possible D gene (6 bases). V shed 5 bases and J shed 4 bases, with 18 bases lying between them. The CDR3 consists of 15 residues. Germline CDR1 reads KGHSH; CDR2 reads LQKENI. CDR3 residues: CASSSAGPGEYEQYF. The CDR3 nucleotides are TGTGCCAGCTCATCCGCGGGCCCGGGGGAGTACGAGCAGTACTTC.

This chain joins TRBV7-9 and TRBJ1-1; maybe TRBD1 (6 bases). Germline values: CDR1 SEHNR, CDR2 FQNEAQ (reference sequence). CDR3 length: 16 amino acids. Trimming pared 6 bases from V and 1 base from J, leaving 18 bases between. The CDR3 spells CASSSDVAGANTEAFF. The CDR3, as DNA: TGTGCCAGCAGTTCCGACGTGGCAGGGGCGAACACTGAAGCTTTCTTT.

This clone was counted ten times or more. The genes are TRBV5-1 and TRBJ2-1, with TRBD2 as a possible D gene (5 bases). V shed 3 bases and J shed 12 bases, with 13 bases lying between them. Germline V gene lookup returns CDR1 SGHRS and CDR2 YFSETQ. This CDR3 is built from 12 residues. The chain's CDR3 is CASSYDEGGQFF. CDR3 coding DNA: TGCGCCAGCAGCTACGACGAGGGCGGGCAGTTCTTC. The full variable domain, its missing parts supplied by reference TRBV5-1 and TRBJ2-1, is KAGVTQTPRYLIKTRGQQVTLSCSPISGHRSVSWYQQTPGQGLQFLFEYFSETQRNKGNFPGRFSGRQFSNSRSEMNVSTLELGDSALYLCASSYDEGGQFFGPGTRLTVL.

The chain employs TRBV28 and TRBJ1-2, with D possibly TRBD1 on 5 matching bases. This CDR3 has 12 amino acids. V gave up 5 bases and J gave up 4 bases, with 8 bases separating them. Germline loops: CDR1 MDHEN, CDR2 SYDVKM. As DNA, the CDR3 is TGTGCCAGCAGTACCCAGGGCTATGGCTACACCTTC. Translating it yields CASSTQGYGYTF.

This clone was found many times. This chain's CDR3 is CASSLKFRASGSTDTQYF. CDR3 coding DNA: TGTGCCAGCAGTTTAAAATTCCGGGCTAGCGGTAGCACAGATACGCAGTATTTT. The rearrangement uses TRBV27 and TRBJ2-3, with 7 bases identical to TRBD2. Per the germline V gene, CDR1 is MNHEY and CDR2 is SMNVEV (reference sequence). V shed 2 bases, J shed 0 bases, and the junction held 11 bases outside the gene matches. The CDR3 covers 18 residues.

This chain joins TRBV25-1 and TRBJ1-6, with TRBD1 matching 7 bases. Germline CDR1 and CDR2: MGHDK and SYGVNS. Trimming took 6 bases from V and 0 from J; bases not matched to a gene: 5. This CDR3 is built from 16 residues. CDR3 loop: CASRGQASSYNSPLHF. The CDR3 nucleotides read TGTGCCAGCAGAGGACAGGCGAGCTCCTATAATTCACCCCTCCACTTT.

This clone was detected only once. The chain is built from TRBV2 and TRBJ2-5, with TRBD2 identical over 8 bases. Germline V gene lookup returns CDR1 SNHLY and CDR2 FYNNEI. V was pared by 7 bases and J by 0 bases, with 7 bases of the junction left unmatched. The CDR3 is 15 residues long. The CDR3 region has the DNA TGTGCCAGCACGAAGACTAGCGCGTACCAAGAGACCCAGTACTTC. Translating gives CASTKTSAYQETQYF. Full variable domain (outside the CDR3, taken from reference TRBV2 and TRBJ2-5): EPEVTQTPSHQVTQMGQEVILRCVPISNHLYFYWYRQILGQKVEFLVSFYNNEISEKSEIFDDQFSVERPDGSNFTLKIRSTKLEDSAMYFCASTKTSAYQETQYFGPGTRLLVL.

The chain employs TRBV7-2 and TRBJ2-5; TRBD1 is a possible D gene (5 bases). Looked up from germline, CDR1 is SGHTA and CDR2 is FQGNSA. The CDR3 covers 12 residues. V lost 4 bases and J lost 4, with 7 bases in between. The CDR3 loop is CASSWGGETQYF. For the CDR3, the DNA is TGTGCCAGCAGCTGGGGCGGAGAGACCCAGTACTTC.

CDR3 nucleotides: TGTGCCAGCAGCGTAGCATTAGCGGGAGATACGCAGTATTTT. As protein: CASSVALAGDTQYF. The rearrangement uses TRBV9 and TRBJ2-3; 7 bases map to TRBD2. The germline V gene encodes CDR1 SGDLS and CDR2 YYNGEE. Trimming removed 0 bases from V and 5 bases from J; junction bases left unmatched: 3. This CDR3 spans 14 amino acids.

This chain connects TRBV5-5 to TRBJ2-5; possibly TRBD1 or TRBD2 for D (5 bases each). The CDR3 has 18 amino acids. The germline gives CDR1 SGHKS, CDR2 YYEKEE (reference sequence). The V end lost 2 bases, the J end lost 1 base, and 21 bases lay between the germline ends. The CDR3 region has the DNA TGTGCCAGCAGCTTATCTCCCTACCCGGGGCCAGTCCAAGAGACCCAGTACTTC. Its protein is CASSLSPYPGPVQETQYF.

The V call is TRBV28, the J call TRBJ2-1; D call uncertain. Trimming took off 5 bases at V and 10 bases at J, with 9 bases between the two ends. This CDR3 comprises 11 residues. Germline loops: CDR1 MDHEN, CDR2 SYDVKM. The CDR3 protein is CASSRLGEQFF. The CDR3, as DNA: TGTGCCAGCAGTCGCCTCGGAGAGCAGTTCTTC.

This clone was seen more than once but under ten times. The chain couples TRBV13 to TRBJ2-2; a weak D match, TRBD2 (5 bases). The germline gives CDR1 PRHDT, CDR2 FYEKMQ (reference sequence). V was trimmed by 1 base and J by 1 base, leaving 10 bases between them. CDR3 length: 16 residues. Here the CDR3 reads CASSLEAGVNTGELFF. CDR3 DNA sequence: TGTGCCAGCAGCTTAGAGGCGGGCGTGAACACCGGGGAGCTGTTTTTT.

This chain connects TRBV5-4 to TRBJ2-5, with 10 bases identical to TRBD1. The CDR3 consists of 15 residues. J was trimmed by 5 bases and V by 0 bases; bases with no gene match: 4. The V gene's germline CDR1 is SGHNT and CDR2 YYREEE (reference sequence). Written as DNA, the CDR3 is TGTGCCAGCAGCTTGGGGACAGGGGGTGATGAGACCCAGTACTTC. Translating it yields CASSLGTGGDETQYF.

The chain couples TRBV5-1 to TRBJ2-1, with TRBD2 matching 15 bases. The trim removed 3 bases at V and 9 bases at J, leaving 7 bases unmatched. Per germline, CDR1 SGHRS and CDR2 YFSETQ. CDR3 length: 16 amino acids. The CDR3 loop reads CASSSQGLAGGIEQFF. In nucleotides, the CDR3 is TGCGCCAGCAGCTCCCAGGGACTAGCGGGAGGAATTGAGCAGTTCTTC.

This clone was detected many times. This sequence joins TRBV19 and TRBJ2-1, with 7 bases matching TRBD2. From germline, CDR1 is LNHDA and CDR2 SQIVND (reference sequence). This CDR3 is built from 16 residues. The trim removed 7 bases at V and 0 bases at J, leaving 9 bases unmatched. This CDR3 is CASKSREWSSYNEQFF. Written as DNA, the CDR3 is TGTGCCAGTAAGTCGCGGGAGTGGTCCTCCTACAATGAGCAGTTCTTC.

J is TRBJ1-1 and V is TRBV5-4; D gene ambiguous. In germline, CDR1 is SGHNT, CDR2 YYREEE (reference sequence). CDR3 size: 14 residues. The V end was cut by 2 bases, the J end by 5 bases, with 13 bases between. CDR3 in DNA: TGTGCCAGCAGCTTCAAGGATCATAAGACTGAAGCTTTCTTT. Translated, it gives CASSFKDHKTEAFF.

The chain uses TRBV5-4 and TRBJ2-7; TRBD2 matches 9 bases. Trimming at V came to 0 bases and at J to 7 bases, leaving 11 bases not matched to a gene. CDR3 length: 16 amino acids. CDR1 and CDR2 from the germline V gene are SGHNT and YYREEE (reference sequence). As DNA, the CDR3 is TGTGCCAGCAGCTTGGGGTTAGCGGGAGATCTGGGGGAGCAGTACTTC. Protein: CASSLGLAGDLGEQYF. The full variable domain, in which reference TRBV5-4 and TRBJ2-7 provide the parts outside the CDR3, is ETGVTQSPTHLIKTRGQQVTLRCSSQSGHNTVSWYQQALGQGPQFIFQYYREEENGRGNFPPRFSGLQFPNYSSELNVNALELDDSALYLCASSLGLAGDLGEQYFGPGTRLTVT.

This clone was observed a few times. The V call is TRBV28, the J call TRBJ1-4; D not resolved. V lost 8 bases, J lost 0 bases, and 10 bases lay in between. The CDR3 consists of 14 residues. The germline gives CDR1 MDHEN, CDR2 SYDVKM. The CDR3 sequence is CASGFGTTNEKLFF. CDR3 in DNA: TGTGCCAGCGGGTTTGGGACAACTAATGAAAAACTGTTTTTT.

CDR3 DNA sequence: TGTGCCATCAGACAGGGGAACTACGAGCAGTACTTC. Its translation: CAIRQGNYEQYF. The rearrangement uses TRBV10-3 and TRBJ2-7; 7 bases match TRBD1. V lost 6 bases, J lost 3 bases, and 2 bases stayed unmatched. CDR3 length: 12 residues. Germline CDR1 ENHRY, CDR2 SYGVKD.

This chain connects TRBV9 to TRBJ1-2, with D unresolved. V was trimmed by 3 bases and J by 8 bases, leaving 20 bases between them. The length of the CDR3 is 15 residues. Germline CDR1 and CDR2: SGDLS and YYNGEE. CDR3 residues: CASSAANPVPRGYTF. The CDR3 nucleotides read TGTGCCAGCAGCGCAGCGAATCCGGTCCCAAGGGGCTACACCTTC.

The chain is built from TRBV28 and TRBJ1-3, with D unclear. The V gene's germline CDR1 is MDHEN and CDR2 SYDVKM. CDR3 length: 12 residues. Trimming shortened V by 3 bases and J by 8 bases, and 8 bases separated the two germline ends. The CDR3 loop reads CASSLFGDTIYF. In nucleotides, the CDR3 is TGTGCCAGCAGTTTGTTTGGGGACACCATATATTTT. Looking up the rest from reference TRBV28 and TRBJ1-3 gives the full variable domain: DVKVTQSSRYLVKRTGEKVFLECVQDMDHENMFWYRQDPGLGLRLIYFSYDVKMKEKGDIPEGYSVSREKKERFSLILESASTNQTSMYLCASSLFGDTIYFGEGSWLTVV.

V is TRBV5-1 and J is TRBJ2-2, with TRBD1 matching 11 bases. This CDR3 contains 16 residues. V lost 4 bases and J lost 4; bases outside the gene matches: 6. Germline V CDR1 and CDR2: SGHRS, YFSETQ. CDR3 coding DNA: TGCGCCAGCAGCGCAGGGACAGGGGGGCCCACCGGGGAGCTGTTTTTT. It is translated as CASSAGTGGPTGELFF. Based on the CDR3 plus reference TRBV5-1 and TRBJ2-2, the full variable domain is KAGVTQTPRYLIKTRGQQVTLSCSPISGHRSVSWYQQTPGQGLQFLFEYFSETQRNKGNFPGRFSGRQFSNSRSEMNVSTLELGDSALYLCASSAGTGGPTGELFFGEGSRLTVL.

The chain uses TRBV18 and TRBJ2-3, with D unclear. Per germline, CDR1 KGHSH and CDR2 LQKENI. The CDR3 consists of 15 residues. Between the trimmed V and J ends, which lost 2 bases and 3 bases, there was a span of 12 bases. CDR3 nucleotide sequence: TGTGCCAGCTCACCAATCACAGATGAAACAGATACGCAGTATTTT. Its protein product is CASSPITDETDTQYF.

This chain links TRBV30 with TRBJ2-7, with 7 bases matching TRBD1. Trimming removed 4 bases from V and 6 bases from J; junction bases left unmatched: 6. The CDR3 is 12 amino acids. Germline CDR1 reads GTSNPN; CDR2 reads SVGIG (reference sequence). The CDR3 spells CAWTTTGIEQYF. CDR3 coding DNA: TGTGCCTGGACGACGACAGGGATCGAGCAGTACTTC.

As regards this clone: Relative to the germline gene, one junction end is altered; a read error may explain this. Here the CDR3 reads CASTMASGSIDTQYF. As DNA, the CDR3 is TGTGCCAGCACTATGGCTAGCGGGAGCATAGATACGCAGTATTTT. V usage is TRBV27 and J usage is TRBJ2-3, with 10 nucleotides matching TRBD2. This CDR3 is 15 amino acids long. Germline CDR1 and CDR2: MNHEY and SMNVEV (reference sequence).

The chain employs TRBV11-3 and TRBJ2-3, with D perhaps TRBD2 (5 bases). The germline CDR1 and CDR2 sequences are SGHNT and YENEEA. This CDR3 comprises 13 residues. V was cut by 5 bases and J by 2 bases, with 8 bases left in between. The CDR3 DNA sequence: TGTGCCAGCAGCCCTCGGGACACAGATACGCAGTATTTT. It yields the protein CASSPRDTDTQYF.

This clone showed up many times. The same CDR3 can be traced to other DNA sequences in this sample. CDR3 in DNA: TGTGCCAGCAGCCTTAGCACAGATACGCAGTATTTT. Residues: CASSLSTDTQYF. The chain recombines TRBV7-9 with TRBJ2-3; no reliable D call. Per germline, CDR1 SEHNR and CDR2 FQNEAQ (reference sequence). The ends were cut back, 5 bases at V and 0 bases at J, with 3 bases in the middle. The CDR3 spans 12 residues.